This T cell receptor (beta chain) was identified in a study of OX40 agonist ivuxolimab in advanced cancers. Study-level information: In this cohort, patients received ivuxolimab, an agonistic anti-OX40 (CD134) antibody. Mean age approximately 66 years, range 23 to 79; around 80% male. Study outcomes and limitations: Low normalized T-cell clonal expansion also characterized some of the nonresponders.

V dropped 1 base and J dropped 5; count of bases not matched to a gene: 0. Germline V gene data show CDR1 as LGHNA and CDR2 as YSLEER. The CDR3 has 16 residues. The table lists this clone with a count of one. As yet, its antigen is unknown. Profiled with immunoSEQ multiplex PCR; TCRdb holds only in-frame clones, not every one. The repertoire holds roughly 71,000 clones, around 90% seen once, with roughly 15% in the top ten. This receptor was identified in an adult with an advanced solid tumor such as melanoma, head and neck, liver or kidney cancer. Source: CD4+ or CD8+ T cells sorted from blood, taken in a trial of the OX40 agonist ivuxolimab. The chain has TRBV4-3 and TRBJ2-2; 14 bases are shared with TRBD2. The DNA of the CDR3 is TGCGCCAGCAGCCAAGGGACTAGCGGGAGGACCGGGGAGCTGTTTTTT. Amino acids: CASSQGTSGRTGELFF.